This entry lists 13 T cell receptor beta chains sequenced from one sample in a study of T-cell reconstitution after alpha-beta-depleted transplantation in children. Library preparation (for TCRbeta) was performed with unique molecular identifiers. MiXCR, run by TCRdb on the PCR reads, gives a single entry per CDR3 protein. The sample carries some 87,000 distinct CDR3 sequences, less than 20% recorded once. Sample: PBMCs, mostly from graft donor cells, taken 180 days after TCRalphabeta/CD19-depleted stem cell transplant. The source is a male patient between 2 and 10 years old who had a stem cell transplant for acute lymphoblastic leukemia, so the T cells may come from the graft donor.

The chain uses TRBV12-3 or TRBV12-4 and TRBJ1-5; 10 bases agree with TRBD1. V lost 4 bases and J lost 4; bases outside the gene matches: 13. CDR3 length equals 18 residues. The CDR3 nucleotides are TGTGCCAGCAGTTCCCCGGTTCGACAGGGGGCGTCTAATCAGCCCCAGCATTTT. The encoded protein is CASSSPVRQGASNQPQHF.

The CDR3 sequence: CASSYGPRDRAYEQYF. DNA of the CDR3: TGTGCCAGCAGTTACGGACCCCGGGACAGAGCCTACGAGCAGTACTTC. The J gene is TRBJ2-7, the V gene TRBV6-5, with 7 nucleotides matching TRBD1. V shed 2 bases, J shed 2 bases, and the junction held 9 bases outside the gene matches. Germline V CDR1 and CDR2: MNHEY, SVGAGI. The CDR3 is 16 residues long.

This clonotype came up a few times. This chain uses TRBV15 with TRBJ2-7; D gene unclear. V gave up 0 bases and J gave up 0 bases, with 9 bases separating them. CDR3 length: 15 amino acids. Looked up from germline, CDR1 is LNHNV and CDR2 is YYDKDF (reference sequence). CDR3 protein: CATSRDLGSSYEQYF. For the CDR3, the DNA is TGTGCCACCAGCAGAGATCTGGGCAGCTCCTACGAGCAGTACTTC. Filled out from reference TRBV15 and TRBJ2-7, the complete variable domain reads DAMVIQNPRYQVTQFGKPVTLSCSQTLNHNVMYWYQQKSSQAPKLLFHYYDKDFNNEADTPDNFQSRRPNTSFCFLDIRSPGLGDTAMYLCATSRDLGSSYEQYFGPGTRLTVT.

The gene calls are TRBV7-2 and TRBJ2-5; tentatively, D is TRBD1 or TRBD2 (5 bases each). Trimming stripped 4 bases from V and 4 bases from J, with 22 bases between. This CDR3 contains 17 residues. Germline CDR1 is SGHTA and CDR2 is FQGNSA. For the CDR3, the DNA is TGTGCCAGCAGCTCCCCCTTAGGACCGGGGCAGAGAGAGACCCAGTACTTC. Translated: CASSSPLGPGQRETQYF.

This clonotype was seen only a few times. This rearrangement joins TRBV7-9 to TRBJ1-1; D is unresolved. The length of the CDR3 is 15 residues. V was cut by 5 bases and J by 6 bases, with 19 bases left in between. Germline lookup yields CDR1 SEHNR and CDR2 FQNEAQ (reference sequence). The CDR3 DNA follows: TGTGCCAGCAGCCTAAGCGGAGAGCTGGGCCCTGAAGCTTTCTTT. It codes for CASSLSGELGPEAFF.

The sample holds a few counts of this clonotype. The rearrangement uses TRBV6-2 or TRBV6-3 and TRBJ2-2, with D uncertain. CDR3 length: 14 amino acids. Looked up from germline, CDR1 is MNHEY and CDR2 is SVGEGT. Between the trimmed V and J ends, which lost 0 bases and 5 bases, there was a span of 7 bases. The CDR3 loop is CASSYSAVTGELFF. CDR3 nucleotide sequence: TGTGCCAGCAGTTACTCGGCGGTGACCGGGGAGCTGTTTTTT.

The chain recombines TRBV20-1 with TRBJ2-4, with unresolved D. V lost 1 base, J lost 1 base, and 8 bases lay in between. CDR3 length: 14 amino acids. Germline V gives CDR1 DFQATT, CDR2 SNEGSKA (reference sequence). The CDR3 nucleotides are TGCAGTGCTAGAGGCCTTTTGGCCAAAAACATTCAGTACTTC. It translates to CSARGLLAKNIQYF.

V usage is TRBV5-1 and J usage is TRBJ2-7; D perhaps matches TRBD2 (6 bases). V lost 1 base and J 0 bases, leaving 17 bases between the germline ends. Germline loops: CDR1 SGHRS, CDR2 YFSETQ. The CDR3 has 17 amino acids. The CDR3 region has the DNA TGCGCCAGCAGCTTGTTCCCATACGGGACTCCCTCCTACGAGCAGTACTTC. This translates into CASSLFPYGTPSYEQYF.

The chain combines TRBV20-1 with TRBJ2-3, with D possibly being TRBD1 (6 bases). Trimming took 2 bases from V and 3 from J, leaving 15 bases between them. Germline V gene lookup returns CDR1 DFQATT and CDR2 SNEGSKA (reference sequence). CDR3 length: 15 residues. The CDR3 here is CSARRFDQGTDTQYF. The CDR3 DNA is TGCAGTGCTAGAAGGTTCGACCAGGGGACAGATACGCAGTATTTT.

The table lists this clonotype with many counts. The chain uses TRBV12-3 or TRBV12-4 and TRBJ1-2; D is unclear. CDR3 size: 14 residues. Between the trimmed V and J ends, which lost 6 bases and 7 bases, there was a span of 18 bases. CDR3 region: CASSRINSGGGYTF. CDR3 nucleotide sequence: TGTGCCAGCAGCCGAATCAACTCAGGCGGTGGCTACACCTTC.

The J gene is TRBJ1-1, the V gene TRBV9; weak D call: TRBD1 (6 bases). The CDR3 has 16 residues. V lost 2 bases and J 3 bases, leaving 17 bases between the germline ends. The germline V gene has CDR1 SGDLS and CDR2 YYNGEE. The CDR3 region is CASSVGGGTWDTEAFF. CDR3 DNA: TGTGCCAGCAGCGTCGGAGGGGGAACGTGGGACACTGAAGCTTTCTTT.

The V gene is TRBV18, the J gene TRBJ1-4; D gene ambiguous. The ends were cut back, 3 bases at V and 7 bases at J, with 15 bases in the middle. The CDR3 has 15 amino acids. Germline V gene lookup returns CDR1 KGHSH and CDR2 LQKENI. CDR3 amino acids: CASSPLPNVGEKLFF. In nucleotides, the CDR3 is TGTGCCAGCTCACCTCTCCCTAACGTCGGTGAAAAACTGTTTTTT.

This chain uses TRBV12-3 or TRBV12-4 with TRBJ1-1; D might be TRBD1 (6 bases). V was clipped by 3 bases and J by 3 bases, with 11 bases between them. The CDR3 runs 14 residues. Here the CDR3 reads CASSFRRGYTEAFF. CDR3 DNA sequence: TGTGCCAGCAGTTTTCGCAGGGGTTACACTGAAGCTTTCTTT.